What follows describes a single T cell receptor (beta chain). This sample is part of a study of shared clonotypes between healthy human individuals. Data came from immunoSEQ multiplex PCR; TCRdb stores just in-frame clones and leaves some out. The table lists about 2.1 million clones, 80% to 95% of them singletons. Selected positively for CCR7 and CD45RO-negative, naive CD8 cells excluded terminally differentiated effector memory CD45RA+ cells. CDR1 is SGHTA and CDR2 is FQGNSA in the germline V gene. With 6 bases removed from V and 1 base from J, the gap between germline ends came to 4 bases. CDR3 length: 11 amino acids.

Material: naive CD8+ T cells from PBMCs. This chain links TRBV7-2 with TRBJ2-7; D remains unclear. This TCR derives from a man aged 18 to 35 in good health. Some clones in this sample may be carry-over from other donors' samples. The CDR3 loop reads CASRLSYEQYF. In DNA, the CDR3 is TGTGCCAGCAGGCTATCCTACGAGCAGTACTTC.